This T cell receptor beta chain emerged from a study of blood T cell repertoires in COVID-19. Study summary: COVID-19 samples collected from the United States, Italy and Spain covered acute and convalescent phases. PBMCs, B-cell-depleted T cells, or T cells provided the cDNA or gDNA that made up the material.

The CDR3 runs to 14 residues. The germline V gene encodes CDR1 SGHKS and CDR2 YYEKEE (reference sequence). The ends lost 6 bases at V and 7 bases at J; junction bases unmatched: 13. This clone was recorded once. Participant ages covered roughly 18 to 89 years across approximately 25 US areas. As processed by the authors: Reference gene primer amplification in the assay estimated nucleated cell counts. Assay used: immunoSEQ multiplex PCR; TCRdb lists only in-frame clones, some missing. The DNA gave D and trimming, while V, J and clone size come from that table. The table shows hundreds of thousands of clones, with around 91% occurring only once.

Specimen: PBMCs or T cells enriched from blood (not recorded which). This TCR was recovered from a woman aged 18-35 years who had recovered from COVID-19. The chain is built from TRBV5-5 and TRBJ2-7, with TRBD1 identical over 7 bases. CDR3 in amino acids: CASTRGRGLNEQYF. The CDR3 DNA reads TGTGCCAGCACCCGGGGAAGGGGGCTGAATGAGCAGTACTTC.